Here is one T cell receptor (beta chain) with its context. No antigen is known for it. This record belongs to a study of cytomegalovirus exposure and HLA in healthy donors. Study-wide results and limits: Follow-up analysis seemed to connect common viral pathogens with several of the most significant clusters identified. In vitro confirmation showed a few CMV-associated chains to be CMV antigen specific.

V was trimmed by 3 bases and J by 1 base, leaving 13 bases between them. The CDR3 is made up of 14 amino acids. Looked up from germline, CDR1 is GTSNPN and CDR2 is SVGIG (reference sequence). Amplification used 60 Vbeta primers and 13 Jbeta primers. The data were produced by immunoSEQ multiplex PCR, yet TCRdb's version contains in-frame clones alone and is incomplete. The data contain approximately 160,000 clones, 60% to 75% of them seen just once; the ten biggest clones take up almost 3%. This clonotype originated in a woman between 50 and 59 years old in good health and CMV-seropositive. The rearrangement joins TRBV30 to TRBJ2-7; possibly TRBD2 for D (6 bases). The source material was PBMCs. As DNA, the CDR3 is TGTGCCTGGAGAAGGAGGGGACCTTCCTACGAGCAGTACTTC. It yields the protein CAWRRRGPSYEQYF.